A single sample gave rise to the 32 T cell receptor beta chains below, sequenced in a study of cytomegalovirus exposure and HLA in healthy donors. PCR used 60 Vbeta primers and 13 Jbeta primers. Measured with immunoSEQ multiplex PCR; TCRdb has only the in-frame clones, and not every one. The table shows some 150,000 clones, with around 77% occurring only once. Sequenced: PBMCs. Receptors were obtained from a man aged 25-45 years in good health and CMV-seropositive.

The V gene is TRBV15, the J gene TRBJ2-3; 8 positions match TRBD1. The trim removed 1 base at V and 0 bases at J, leaving 6 bases unmatched. CDR3 length: 17 residues. CDR1 and CDR2 (germline): LNHNV, YYDKDF (reference sequence). The CDR3 protein is CATSRGAGGLSTDTQYF. DNA of the CDR3: TGTGCCACCAGCAGAGGGGCAGGGGGCCTCAGCACAGATACGCAGTATTTT.

This clone was detected once. This sample also contains other DNA sequences that code for the same CDR3. This rearrangement joins TRBV19 to TRBJ2-6; tentative D call: TRBD2 (6 bases). The V end lost 1 base, the J end lost 0 bases, and 7 bases lay between the germline ends. Germline V gives CDR1 LNHDA, CDR2 SQIVND (reference sequence). The CDR3 loop spans 16 amino acids. The CDR3 DNA sequence: TGTGCCAGTAGTATAGTCGGGGGCTCTGGGGCCAACGTCCTGACTTTC. Amino acid sequence: CASSIVGGSGANVLTF.

This chain links TRBV6-1 with TRBJ1-6; D might be TRBD1 (5 bases). Germline V gives CDR1 MNHNS, CDR2 SASEGT. Between the trimmed V and J ends, which lost 0 bases and 7 bases, there was a span of 10 bases. The CDR3 sequence is 15 residues long. The DNA for the CDR3 is TGTGCCAGCAGTGAAGCAAGGAGGGGAAATTCACCCCTCCACTTT. It yields the protein CASSEARRGNSPLHF.

The chain carries TRBV5-1 and TRBJ2-7; 10 bases fit TRBD1. This CDR3 is 14 amino acids long. Unmatched junction bases numbered 5, after V lost 4 bases and J lost 4 bases. Germline lookup yields CDR1 SGHRS and CDR2 YFSETQ. The CDR3 region is CASSDGTGDYEQYF. The CDR3 DNA sequence: TGCGCCAGCAGCGACGGGACAGGGGATTACGAGCAGTACTTC.

The rearrangement uses TRBV4-1 and TRBJ2-1; 9 bases are a match to TRBD2. There are 16 residues in the CDR3. The V segment lost 3 bases and the J segment 4 bases; nucleotides outside the gene matches: 7. Germline V CDR1 and CDR2: MGHRA, YSYEKL. This CDR3 is CASSHVGLAQYNEQFF. Here the CDR3 DNA reads TGCGCCAGCAGCCATGTAGGACTAGCGCAATACAATGAGCAGTTCTTC.

V usage is TRBV27 and J usage is TRBJ2-5; D not certain. CDR1 and CDR2 (germline): MNHEY, SMNVEV (reference sequence). Trimming took 3 bases from V and 0 from J, leaving 11 bases between them. CDR3 length equals 15 residues. This chain's CDR3 is CASSLSMGNQETQYF. CDR3 nucleotides: TGTGCCAGCAGTTTGAGTATGGGCAACCAAGAGACCCAGTACTTC.

The chain carries TRBV4-3 and TRBJ2-3; D might be TRBD2 (5 bases). The germline V gene has CDR1 LGHNA and CDR2 YSLEER. The ends were cut back, 3 bases at V and 8 bases at J, with 18 bases in the middle. CDR3 size: 15 residues. The CDR3 DNA sequence: TGCGCCAGCAGCCAGGACCGGACCAACCGGGGTACGCAGTATTTT. It translates to CASSQDRTNRGTQYF.

The chain is built from TRBV10-2 and TRBJ2-3; 8 nucleotides line up with TRBD2. Germline assignment: CDR1 WSHSY and CDR2 SAAADI. This CDR3 has 14 residues. The V segment lost 2 bases and the J segment 7 bases; nucleotides outside the gene matches: 5. The CDR3 here is CASSETRGAYTQYF. CDR3 bases: TGCGCCAGCAGTGAGACGCGGGGGGCCTATACGCAGTATTTT.

The V and J genes are TRBV18 and TRBJ2-1, with 7 bases aligning to TRBD2. The germline V gene has CDR1 KGHSH and CDR2 LQKENI. V shed 0 bases, J shed 9 bases, and the junction held 5 bases outside the gene matches. CDR3 size: 14 residues. Written as DNA, the CDR3 is TGTGCCAGCTCACCACCGGAAGAGCGGGGTGAGCAGTTCTTC. This sequence encodes CASSPPEERGEQFF.

The chain joins TRBV27 to TRBJ2-5, with TRBD1 matching 7 bases. V lost 5 bases, J lost 3 bases, and 6 bases stayed unmatched. Germline V gene data show CDR1 as MNHEY and CDR2 as SMNVEV (reference sequence). This CDR3 has 14 residues. The chain's CDR3 is CASSLGQEKETQYF. The CDR3 DNA sequence: TGTGCCAGCAGTCTTGGACAGGAGAAAGAGACCCAGTACTTC.

The rearrangement uses TRBV2 and TRBJ2-1; 7 nucleotides align to TRBD1. The CDR3 sequence is 15 residues long. Looked up from germline, CDR1 is SNHLY and CDR2 is FYNNEI. Unmatched junction bases numbered 10, after V lost 4 bases and J lost 7 bases. The CDR3 DNA follows: TGTGCCAGCAGTGGCCGGGACAGTAGATTAAATGAGCAGTTCTTC. This translates into CASSGRDSRLNEQFF. Variable domain in full (rest from reference TRBV2 and TRBJ2-1): EPEVTQTPSHQVTQMGQEVILRCVPISNHLYFYWYRQILGQKVEFLVSFYNNEISEKSEIFDDQFSVERPDGSNFTLKIRSTKLEDSAMYFCASSGRDSRLNEQFFGPGTRLTVL.

The chain couples TRBV2 to TRBJ1-5; D is perhaps TRBD1 (5 bases). CDR3 size: 17 residues. Germline V CDR1 and CDR2: SNHLY, FYNNEI. The V and J ends lost 2 bases and 5 bases respectively, with 19 bases between them. The CDR3 region is CASSEYNPGGSYQPQHF. The CDR3 region has the DNA TGTGCCAGCAGTGAATATAACCCCGGGGGAAGCTATCAGCCCCAGCATTTT.

The chain employs TRBV9 and TRBJ2-3; 8 nucleotides agree with TRBD1. Losses at the gene ends were 3 bases for V and 8 bases for J; bases not matched to a gene: 11. This CDR3 region has 15 residues. Per germline, CDR1 SGDLS and CDR2 YYNGEE. CDR3 sequence: CASSGQTGVAATQYF. The CDR3 DNA reads as TGTGCCAGCAGCGGCCAGACAGGGGTCGCGGCTACGCAGTATTTT.

The chain couples TRBV28 to TRBJ2-7; unclear D gene. This CDR3 spans 13 amino acids. Germline V gene data show CDR1 as MDHEN and CDR2 as SYDVKM. Trimming took 6 bases from V and 1 from J, leaving 10 bases between them. CDR3 DNA: TGTGCCAGCAGAAGTACAGCTTCCTACGAGCAGTACTTC. It is translated as CASRSTASYEQYF.

The chain's CDR3 is CASTSRGSGYNSPLHF. The CDR3 nucleotides are TGTGCCAGCACGAGCAGGGGGTCCGGCTATAATTCACCCCTCCACTTT. This chain links TRBV28 with TRBJ1-6; 7 nucleotides agree with TRBD1. Germline CDR1 and CDR2: MDHEN and SYDVKM. The CDR3 has 16 amino acids. J was trimmed by 3 bases and V by 7 bases; bases with no gene match: 9.

CDR3: CASNPRGQPQHF. In nucleotides, the CDR3 is TGCGCCAGCAATCCTAGGGGTCAGCCCCAGCATTTT. The chain employs TRBV10-1 and TRBJ1-5, with a possible D match to TRBD1 (5 bases). V dropped 7 bases and J dropped 6 bases, with 10 bases sitting between them. The CDR3 contains 12 residues. CDR1 WNHNN and CDR2 SYGVQD come from the germline V gene (reference sequence).

The V call is TRBV5-1, the J call TRBJ2-7; 8 bases are a match to TRBD1. Trimming at V came to 0 bases and at J to 6 bases, leaving 5 bases not matched to a gene. CDR1 and CDR2 from the germline V gene are SGHRS and YFSETQ. The CDR3 totals 14 residues. DNA of the CDR3: TGCGCCAGCAGCTTGGGACAGGGGAAGGGCGAGCAGTACTTC. It encodes CASSLGQGKGEQYF.

The chain has TRBV6-5 and TRBJ2-7; the match to TRBD1 covers 8 bases. The CDR3 contains 15 residues. Germline V gene data show CDR1 as MNHEY and CDR2 as SVGAGI. Trimming at V came to 4 bases and at J to 2 bases, leaving 7 bases not matched to a gene. The chain's CDR3 is CASSSPWTGTYEQYF. DNA for the CDR3: TGTGCCAGCAGTTCCCCCTGGACAGGGACCTACGAGCAGTACTTC.

The chain couples TRBV2 to TRBJ2-3, with 7 bases fitting TRBD1. V shed 5 bases, J shed 2 bases, and the junction held 7 bases outside the gene matches. Looked up from germline, CDR1 is SNHLY and CDR2 is FYNNEI. The CDR3 length is 15 residues. CDR3 region: CASSRQGWDTDTQYF. CDR3 sequence (DNA): TGTGCCAGCAGTCGACAGGGATGGGACACAGATACGCAGTATTTT. The entire variable domain, with the rest obtained from reference TRBV2 and TRBJ2-3, is as follows: EPEVTQTPSHQVTQMGQEVILRCVPISNHLYFYWYRQILGQKVEFLVSFYNNEISEKSEIFDDQFSVERPDGSNFTLKIRSTKLEDSAMYFCASSRQGWDTDTQYFGPGTRLTVL.

The chain joins TRBV4-1 to TRBJ2-7, with 16 nucleotides matching TRBD2. The junction had 6 bases not matched to a gene; V was cut back by 5 bases and J by 2 bases. The CDR3 sequence is 17 residues long. Germline CDR1 reads MGHRA; CDR2 reads YSYEKL. The CDR3 sequence: CASSYPGLAGGPYEQYF. CDR3 DNA sequence: TGCGCCAGCAGCTACCCGGGACTAGCGGGGGGGCCCTACGAGCAGTACTTC.

The chain couples TRBV18 to TRBJ1-1, with 7 nucleotides matching TRBD1. The CDR3 sequence is 14 residues long. Germline V gene data show CDR1 as KGHSH and CDR2 as LQKENI. With 4 bases clipped from V and 3 bases from J, the junction kept 5 bases outside the gene matches. The CDR3 DNA reads as TGTGCCAGCTCACTTGACAGGGACTACACTGAAGCTTTCTTT. This sequence encodes CASSLDRDYTEAFF.

The chain uses TRBV18 and TRBJ2-2, with TRBD1 matching 10 bases. The V and J ends lost 4 bases and 4 bases, in that order; junction bases with no gene match: 6. The CDR3 extends over 16 amino acids. Germline V gene data show CDR1 as KGHSH and CDR2 as LQKENI. CDR3 in DNA: TGTGCCAGCTCACTCCGACAGGGGGCGTCCACCGGGGAGCTGTTTTTT. It translates to CASSLRQGASTGELFF.

The chain combines TRBV6-5 with TRBJ1-5; 7 bases align to TRBD1. J lost 6 bases, V lost 2 bases, and 7 bases had no gene match. The CDR3 contains 15 residues. The germline V gene has CDR1 MNHEY and CDR2 SVGAGI. CDR3 residues: CASSYQTGLSQPQHF. CDR3 sequence (DNA): TGTGCCAGCAGTTACCAGACAGGGTTGTCTCAGCCCCAGCATTTT.

The chain uses TRBV7-2 and TRBJ2-1, with D tentatively TRBD1 (5 bases). The CDR3 length is 15 residues. Trimming stripped 1 base from V and 3 bases from J, with 10 bases between. In germline, CDR1 is SGHTA, CDR2 FQGNSA. The CDR3 DNA follows: TGTGCCAGCAGCTTAGAAGCAACAGGCTACAATGAGCAGTTCTTC. Its protein product is CASSLEATGYNEQFF.

This sequence joins TRBV11-2 and TRBJ2-1, with 7 bases identical to TRBD2. CDR1 and CDR2 from the germline V gene are SGHAT and FQNNGV. The CDR3 contains 17 residues. V shed 0 bases, J shed 7 bases, and the junction held 12 bases outside the gene matches. The CDR3 DNA reads TGTGCCAGCAGCTTAGATCCTCCAGGGAGGGTTAGGAATGAGCAGTTCTTC. Translated, it gives CASSLDPPGRVRNEQFF.

The rearrangement links TRBV28 to TRBJ1-1; TRBD1 is a possible D gene (5 bases). CDR1 and CDR2 from the germline V gene are MDHEN and SYDVKM. V dropped 1 base and J dropped 11 bases, with 20 bases sitting between them. The CDR3 is 15 amino acids. CDR3 sequence (DNA): TGTGCCAGCAGTTTATCAGGGAGGGTCGCCGGAGGGGCTTTCTTT. This encodes CASSLSGRVAGGAFF.

The chain uses TRBV28 and TRBJ2-7, with TRBD1 matching 12 bases. The CDR3 sequence is 15 residues long. The ends lost 6 bases at V and 4 bases at J; junction bases unmatched: 7. From germline, CDR1 is MDHEN and CDR2 SYDVKM. CDR3 in amino acids: CASRPGTGGRYEQYF. CDR3 nucleotides: TGTGCCAGCAGGCCCGGGACAGGGGGCCGTTACGAGCAGTACTTC.

The chain uses TRBV9 and TRBJ1-3; TRBD1 agrees at 7 bases. V trimming: 4 bases; J trimming: 0 bases; junction bases outside the gene matches: 4. Germline values: CDR1 SGDLS, CDR2 YYNGEE. The length of the CDR3 is 15 residues. In DNA, the CDR3 is TGTGCCAGCAGCCTGACAGGGAACTCTGGAAACACCATATATTTT. It translates to CASSLTGNSGNTIYF. The whole variable domain, remainder taken from reference TRBV9 and TRBJ1-3, is DSGVTQTPKHLITATGQRVTLRCSPRSGDLSVYWYQQSLDQGLQFLIQYYNGEERAKGNILERFSAQQFPDLHSELNLSSLELGDSALYFCASSLTGNSGNTIYFGEGSWLTVV.

The chain links TRBV5-4 to TRBJ2-1; D possibly corresponds to TRBD2 (9 bases). The V end lost 4 bases, the J end lost 8 bases, and 19 bases lay between the germline ends. The CDR3 consists of 15 residues. Germline V CDR1 and CDR2: SGHNT, YYREEE (reference sequence). Written as DNA, the CDR3 is TGTGCCAGCAGCCCCAGGGGGCGGGGGGGCTATGAGCAGTTCTTC. Translation gives CASSPRGRGGYEQFF.

Here the CDR3 DNA reads TGTGCCAGCAGTTACTCCCAGCGGGGGGGCGTCCATGAGCAGTTCTTC. Translation gives CASSYSQRGGVHEQFF. The gene calls are TRBV6-5 and TRBJ2-1; TRBD2 matches at 10 bases. Germline V gives CDR1 MNHEY, CDR2 SVGAGI. The CDR3 totals 16 residues. Losses at the gene ends were 0 bases for V and 8 bases for J; bases not matched to a gene: 7.

V and J are TRBV10-3 and TRBJ2-3, with TRBD2 as a possible D gene (7 bases). From germline, CDR1 is ENHRY and CDR2 SYGVKD. Trimming took off 3 bases at V and 6 bases at J, with 13 bases between the two ends. The CDR3 is 14 residues long. The CDR3 bases are TGTGCCATCAGTGATAGGGGGGGAGAGGATACGCAGTATTTT. This codes for CAISDRGGEDTQYF.

This sequence joins TRBV25-1 and TRBJ1-5, with unresolved D. CDR1 MGHDK and CDR2 SYGVNS come from the germline V gene. The CDR3 is 16 amino acids. Trimming removed 4 bases from V and 0 bases from J, with 13 bases in between. The DNA for the CDR3 is TGTGCCAGCAGTGTCCCGCAGGATCATAGCAATCAGCCCCAGCATTTT. Its protein product is CASSVPQDHSNQPQHF.